The rows below give T cell receptor beta chains drawn from one sample of a study of tumor-infiltrating lymphocytes in primary liver carcinoma. Via MiXCR, TCRdb re-called the multiplex PCR reads, giving one row per CDR3 protein. This table holds about 180,000 distinct CDR3 sequences, about 60% found once. Sequenced material: peripheral blood. These receptor sequences come from a man in his forties with primary liver carcinoma and hepatitis B virus infection. Both conserved end residues are part of each CDR3. The D gene is left open where the match is weak. Rows may omit the clone size; those that give it use once, few, many or a size class.

DNA: TGTGCCAGCAGTGAGTCCAACAGGGAAGCTTTCTTT; CDR3: CASSESNREAFF; D: NA; J: TRBJ1-1; size: NA; V: TRBV6-1
DNA: TGTGCCAGCAGACCACTAGCGGGAGCCTACAATGAGCAGTTCTTC; CDR3: CASRPLAGAYNEQFF; D: TRBD2; J: TRBJ2-1; size: few; V: TRBV6-2/TRBV6-3
DNA: TGTGCCACCATGTCGCTGCGGGAGTTCAATGAGCAGTACTTC; CDR3: CATMSLREFNEQYF; D: TRBD2; J: TRBJ2-7; size: NA; V: TRBV5-6
DNA: TGTGCCAGCAGCAGGGACGGAGCCCTCTCCCACGAGCGGTACTTC; CDR3: CASSRDGALSHERYF; D: NA; J: TRBJ2-7; size: NA; V: TRBV11-1
DNA: TGTGCCAGCACCCTCGGACAGGGGGCGTTGCCCCAGCATTTT; CDR3: CASTLGQGALPQHF; D: TRBD1; J: TRBJ1-5; size: few; V: TRBV12-3/TRBV12-4
DNA: TGTGCCAGCAGAACTTCCGGGATCATGGGCCTCTACGAGCAGTACTTC; CDR3: CASRTSGIMGLYEQYF; D: NA; J: TRBJ2-7; size: NA; V: TRBV28
DNA: TGTGCCAGCAGTACCCTATCGTGGGAGCAGTACTTC; CDR3: CASSTLSWEQYF; D: NA; J: TRBJ2-7; size: NA; V: TRBV6-5
DNA: TGTGCCAGCAGCTACAATCCGTACGAGCAGTACTTC; CDR3: CASSYNPYEQYF; D: NA; J: TRBJ2-7; size: many; V: TRBV6-2/TRBV6-3
DNA: TGTGCCAGCAGGATTTCGGGGGCCTACGAGCAGTACTTC; CDR3: CASRISGAYEQYF; D: NA; J: TRBJ2-7; size: NA; V: TRBV7-8
DNA: TGCAGCGTTGAGTATGGGCGCGCAGGTACGCAGTATTTT; CDR3: CSVEYGRAGTQYF; D: NA; J: TRBJ2-3; size: NA; V: TRBV29-1
DNA: TGTGCCAGCAGCTTCATCGGGTCAGTCCGGAATGAAAAACTGTTTTTT; CDR3: CASSFIGSVRNEKLFF; D: NA; J: TRBJ1-4; size: NA; V: TRBV11-2
DNA: TGTGCCATCAGGGGACGGCTGGATTCACCCCTCCACTTT; CDR3: CAIRGRLDSPLHF; D: NA; J: TRBJ1-6; size: NA; V: TRBV10-3
DNA: TGCAGCGTTGCGTTACCCTCCTACAATGAGCAGTTCTTC; CDR3: CSVALPSYNEQFF; D: NA; J: TRBJ2-1; size: few; V: TRBV29-1
DNA: TGTGCCAGCAGTGTAACGACAGGGGGGGGTCAGCCCCAGCATTTT; CDR3: CASSVTTGGGQPQHF; D: TRBD1; J: TRBJ1-5; size: NA; V: TRBV6-1
DNA: TGTACCAGCAGCTTAGACAGCCAAGAGACCCGGTACTTC; CDR3: CTSSLDSQETRYF; D: NA; J: TRBJ2-5; size: NA; V: TRBV11-2
DNA: TGTGCCAGCAGCCAAGATGCTCGGCGACCTGACACAGATACGCAGTATTTT; CDR3: CASSQDARRPDTDTQYF; D: NA; J: TRBJ2-3; size: NA; V: TRBV14
DNA: TGTGCCAGCAGAACCACGACTAGTGGGTTCTTCGGGGCGAACACCGGGGAGCTGTTTTTT; CDR3: CASRTTTSGFFGANTGELFF; D: NA; J: TRBJ2-2; size: NA; V: TRBV25-1
DNA: TGCAGCGTTGACCCGGGCGGAAATGAGCAGTTCTTC; CDR3: CSVDPGGNEQFF; D: NA; J: TRBJ2-1; size: many; V: TRBV29-1
DNA: TGCAGCGTTGTTGGACCAGGGTGCACCTACGAGCAGTACTTC; CDR3: CSVVGPGCTYEQYF; D: NA; J: TRBJ2-7; size: NA; V: TRBV29-1
DNA: TGTGCCAGCAGCTTGGTTTCCGGGGACGGATTAGACATTCAGTACTTC; CDR3: CASSLVSGDGLDIQYF; D: NA; J: TRBJ2-4; size: NA; V: TRBV5-5
DNA: TGTGCCAGCAGTTTTCAAAGGGGGGACAGTTCCTACGAGCAGTACTTC; CDR3: CASSFQRGDSSYEQYF; D: NA; J: TRBJ2-7; size: NA; V: TRBV28
DNA: TGTGCCAGCAGTCCCGACCCAGCCTACAATGAGCAGTTCTTC; CDR3: CASSPDPAYNEQFF; D: NA; J: TRBJ2-1; size: NA; V: TRBV6-2/TRBV6-3
DNA: TGTGCCAGCAGCTTGACCGATTCTCGCTACAATGAGCAGTTCTTC; CDR3: CASSLTDSRYNEQFF; D: NA; J: TRBJ2-1; size: few; V: TRBV5-5
DNA: TGTGCCAGCAAGAACGAGAGGGCCGCCAAAGACATTCAGTACTTC; CDR3: CASKNERAAKDIQYF; D: NA; J: TRBJ2-4; size: NA; V: TRBV12-3/TRBV12-4
DNA: TGTGCCAGCACCCTCGGGGGCGGGCCCCACAAAGAGCAGTTCTTC; CDR3: CASTLGGGPHKEQFF; D: NA; J: TRBJ2-1; size: NA; V: TRBV7-8
DNA: TGTGCCAGCAGCCAGTTAAACTATGGCTACACCTTC; CDR3: CASSQLNYGYTF; D: NA; J: TRBJ1-2; size: NA; V: TRBV16
DNA: TGTGCCACCACGGGGAGCACAGATACGCAGTATTTT; CDR3: CATTGSTDTQYF; D: NA; J: TRBJ2-3; size: few; V: TRBV6-6
DNA: TGTGCCAGCAGCTTCGAGGGGCTGGCTTTCTTT; CDR3: CASSFEGLAFF; D: NA; J: TRBJ1-1; size: many; V: TRBV11-1
DNA: TGTGCCAGCAAAGGGACTAGCGGGAGTACAGATACGCAGTATTTT; CDR3: CASKGTSGSTDTQYF; D: TRBD2; J: TRBJ2-3; size: NA; V: TRBV6-5
DNA: TGTGCCAGCACTCCCGCGAACGTGGGGCACACTGAAGCTTTCTTT; CDR3: CASTPANVGHTEAFF; D: NA; J: TRBJ1-1; size: few; V: TRBV12-3/TRBV12-4
DNA: TGTGCCATCGTAGAGACCCAGTACTTC; CDR3: CAIVETQYF; D: NA; J: TRBJ2-5; size: few; V: TRBV10-3
DNA: TGCGCCAGCAGTCAAGTGGGGGCAGGACTAGCGGGAAAAGATACGCAATATTTT; CDR3: CASSQVGAGLAGKDTQYF; D: TRBD2; J: TRBJ2-3; size: NA; V: TRBV4-1
DNA: TGTGCCAGCAGCCCCTCTAGCGGGAGTGGTGATGAGCAGTTCTTC; CDR3: CASSPSSGSGDEQFF; D: TRBD2; J: TRBJ2-1; size: once; V: TRBV12-3/TRBV12-4
DNA: TGTGCCATCAGTGAGTCGGGTAGCTTAACCTCCTACGAGCAGTACTTC; CDR3: CAISESGSLTSYEQYF; D: NA; J: TRBJ2-7; size: many; V: TRBV10-3
DNA: TGTGCCCACGGGGGACAGCAAGAGACCCAGTACTTC; CDR3: CAHGGQQETQYF; D: NA; J: TRBJ2-5; size: once; V: TRBV10-3
DNA: TGTGCCAGCAGTTTAGAGCGGGCGAACACCGGGGAGCTGTTTTTT; CDR3: CASSLERANTGELFF; D: NA; J: TRBJ2-2; size: few; V: TRBV12-3/TRBV12-4
DNA: TGTGCCAGCAGCCGTGACAGGGATGATGAAAAACTGTTTTTT; CDR3: CASSRDRDDEKLFF; D: TRBD1; J: TRBJ1-4; size: NA; V: TRBV4-2
DNA: TGTGCCAGCAGTGACGTTGCAACTAATGAAAAACTGTTTTTT; CDR3: CASSDVATNEKLFF; D: NA; J: TRBJ1-4; size: NA; V: TRBV6-5
DNA: TGTGCCAGCAGCTTCTTAGCGGGAATTGGGACCGGGGAGCTGTTTTTT; CDR3: CASSFLAGIGTGELFF; D: TRBD2; J: TRBJ2-2; size: many; V: TRBV11-2
DNA: TGTGCCAGCAGTAACCACAGGGTAGGGGAGCAGTACTTC; CDR3: CASSNHRVGEQYF; D: NA; J: TRBJ2-7; size: few; V: TRBV6-5
DNA: TGTGCCAGCAGTGGAATAACAGGGGCTCCCACCGGGGAGCTGTTTTTT; CDR3: CASSGITGAPTGELFF; D: TRBD1; J: TRBJ2-2; size: NA; V: TRBV6-1
DNA: TGTGCCAGCACCCCTTTGGGAGCTACCTACGAGCAGTACTTC; CDR3: CASTPLGATYEQYF; D: NA; J: TRBJ2-7; size: few; V: TRBV6-1